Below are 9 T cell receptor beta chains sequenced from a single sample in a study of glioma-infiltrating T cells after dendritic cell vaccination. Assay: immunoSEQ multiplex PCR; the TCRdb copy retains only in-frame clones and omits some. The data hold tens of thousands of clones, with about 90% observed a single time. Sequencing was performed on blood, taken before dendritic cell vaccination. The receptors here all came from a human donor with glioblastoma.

The CDR3 reads CASSGTSSQETQYF. The CDR3 bases are TGTGCCAGCTCCGGGACTAGTTCTCAAGAGACCCAGTACTTC. The rearrangement joins TRBV18 to TRBJ2-5; 8 bases are shared with TRBD2. This CDR3 region has 14 residues. V lost 6 bases and J lost 2; bases outside the gene matches: 5. Germline loops: CDR1 KGHSH, CDR2 LQKENI. The full variable domain, with the rest looked up from reference TRBV18 and TRBJ2-5, is NAGVMQNPRHLVRRRGQEARLRCSPMKGHSHVYWYRQLPEEGLKFMVYLQKENIIDESGMPKERFSAEFPKEGPSILRIQQVVRGDSAAYFCASSGTSSQETQYFGPGTRLLVL.

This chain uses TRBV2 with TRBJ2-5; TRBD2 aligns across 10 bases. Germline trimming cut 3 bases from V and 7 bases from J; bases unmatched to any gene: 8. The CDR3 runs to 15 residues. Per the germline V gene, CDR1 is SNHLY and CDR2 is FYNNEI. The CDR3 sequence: CASSDFLAGVGTQYF. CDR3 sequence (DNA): TGTGCCAGCAGTGATTTTCTAGCGGGAGTAGGGACCCAGTACTTC.

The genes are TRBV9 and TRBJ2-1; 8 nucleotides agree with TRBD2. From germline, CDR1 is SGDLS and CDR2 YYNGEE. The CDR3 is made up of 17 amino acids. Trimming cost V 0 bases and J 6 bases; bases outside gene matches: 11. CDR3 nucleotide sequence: TGTGCCAGCAGCGTAGTTAGTAGCGGGGCCCCCCGCAATGAGCAGTTCTTC. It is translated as CASSVVSSGAPRNEQFF.

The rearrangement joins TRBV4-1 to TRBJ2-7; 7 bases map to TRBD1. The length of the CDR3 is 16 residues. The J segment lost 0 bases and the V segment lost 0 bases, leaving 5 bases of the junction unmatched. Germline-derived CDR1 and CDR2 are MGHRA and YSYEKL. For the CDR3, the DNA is TGCGCCAGCAGCCAAGATCCGACAGGGTTCTCCTACGAGCAGTACTTC. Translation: CASSQDPTGFSYEQYF.

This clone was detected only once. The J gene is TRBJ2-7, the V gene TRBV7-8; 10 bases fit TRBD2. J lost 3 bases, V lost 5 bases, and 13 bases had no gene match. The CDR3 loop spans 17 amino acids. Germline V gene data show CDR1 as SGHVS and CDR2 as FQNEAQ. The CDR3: CASSPFRLAGVRYEQYF. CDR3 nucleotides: TGTGCCAGCAGCCCCTTCCGACTAGCGGGCGTGCGCTACGAGCAGTACTTC.

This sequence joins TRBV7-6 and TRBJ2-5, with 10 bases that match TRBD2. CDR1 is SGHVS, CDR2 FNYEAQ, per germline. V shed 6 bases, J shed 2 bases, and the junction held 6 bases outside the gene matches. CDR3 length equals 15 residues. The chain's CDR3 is CASSSLAGTQETQYF. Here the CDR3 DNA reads TGTGCCAGCAGTTCACTAGCGGGGACTCAAGAGACCCAGTACTTC.

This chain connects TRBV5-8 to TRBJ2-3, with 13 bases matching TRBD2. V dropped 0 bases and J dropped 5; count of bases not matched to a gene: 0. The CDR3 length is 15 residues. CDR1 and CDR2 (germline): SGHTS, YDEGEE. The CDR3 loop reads CASSLGTSGRDTQYF. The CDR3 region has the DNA TGTGCCAGCAGCTTGGGGACTAGCGGGAGAGATACGCAGTATTTT.

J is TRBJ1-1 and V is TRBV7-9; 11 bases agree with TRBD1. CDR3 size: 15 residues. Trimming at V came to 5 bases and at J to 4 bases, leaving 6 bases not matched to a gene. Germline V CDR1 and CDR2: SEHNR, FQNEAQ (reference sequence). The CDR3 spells CASSGDRGVVTEAFF. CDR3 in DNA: TGTGCCAGCAGCGGGGACAGGGGGGTTGTCACTGAAGCTTTCTTT. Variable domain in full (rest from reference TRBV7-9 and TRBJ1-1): DTGVSQNPRHKITKRGQNVTFRCDPISEHNRLYWYRQTLGQGPEFLTYFQNEAQLEKSRLLSDRFSAERPKGSFSTLEIQRTEQGDSAMYLCASSGDRGVVTEAFFGQGTRLTVV.

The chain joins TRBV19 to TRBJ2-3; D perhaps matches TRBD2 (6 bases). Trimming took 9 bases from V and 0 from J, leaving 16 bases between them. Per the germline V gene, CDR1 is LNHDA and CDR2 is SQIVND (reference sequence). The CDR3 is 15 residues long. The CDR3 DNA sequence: TGTGCCAGCGCGGGATACTGGCCTAGCACAGATACGCAGTATTTT. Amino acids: CASAGYWPSTDTQYF. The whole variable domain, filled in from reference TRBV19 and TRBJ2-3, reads DGGITQSPKYLFRKEGQNVTLSCEQNLNHDAMYWYRQDPGQGLRLIYYSQIVNDFQKGDIAEGYSVSREKKESFPLTVTSAQKNPTAFYLCASAGYWPSTDTQYFGPGTRLTVL.